This is a list of T cell receptor beta chains from one sample in a study of blood T cell repertoires in COVID-19. TCRdb keeps only in-frame clones here, not all; method: immunoSEQ multiplex PCR. Of about 300,000 clones listed, about nine tenths were seen once; the top ten hold approximately 1.8%. The sequencing sample was made of peripheral blood. The source of these receptors is a woman aged 25 to 39 with COVID-19, enrolled during active disease. Both conserved end residues are part of each CDR3. D genes are given only for firm matches. Some rows mark clone size as missing; the rest say once, few, many or name a class of expanded clone.

CASSLGPRVVDEQFF	TGCGCCAGCAGCTTGGGGCCCAGGGTGGTGGATGAGCAGTTCTTC	TRBV5-1	TRBJ2-1	.	.
CASSPQDSYNSPLHF	TGTGCCAGCAGCCCACAGGACTCCTATAATTCACCCCTCCACTTT	TRBV7-6	TRBJ1-6	.	.
CASSLSRGAGTGELFF	TGTGCCAGCTCCCTCTCCAGGGGGGCGGGCACCGGGGAGCTGTTTTTT	TRBV5-4	TRBJ2-2	.	.
CASSPTGNYGYTF	TGTGCCAGCAGCCCCACAGGGAACTATGGCTACACCTTC	TRBV7-6	TRBJ1-2	.	.
CASSIDRGTGELFF	TGTGCCAGTAGTATTGACCGAGGGACCGGGGAGCTGTTTTTT	TRBV19	TRBJ2-2	.	.
CASRKQGVSYNEQFF	TGTGCCAGCAGGAAGCAGGGGGTTTCCTACAATGAGCAGTTCTTC	TRBV3-1/TRBV3-2	TRBJ2-1	.	TRBD1
CASSLPRALNTEAFF	TGTGCCAGCAGCCTCCCCAGGGCCCTGAACACTGAAGCTTTCTTT	TRBV5-4	TRBJ1-1	.	.
CASSRAGSGNTIYF	TGTGCCAGTAGTAGGGCGGGCTCTGGAAACACCATATATTTT	TRBV19	TRBJ1-3	.	.
CASSQDQASGGPDTQYF	TGCGCCAGCAGCCAAGATCAGGCTAGCGGGGGCCCAGATACGCAGTATTTT	TRBV4-1	TRBJ2-3	.	TRBD2
CASSPPERRETQYF	TGTGCCAGCTCACCACCTGAGAGGCGAGAGACCCAGTACTTC	TRBV18	TRBJ2-5	.	.
CASSYHRTNEKLFF	TGTGCCAGCAGTTATCACAGAACTAATGAAAAACTGTTTTTT	TRBV6-5	TRBJ1-4	.	.
CASSVEGGIGADTQYF	TGTGCCAGCAGCGTAGAAGGGGGAATTGGTGCAGATACGCAGTATTTT	TRBV9	TRBJ2-3	.	.
CASSHLGQENYGYTF	TGTGCCAGCTCTCACTTGGGACAGGAGAACTATGGCTACACCTTC	TRBV18	TRBJ1-2	.	TRBD1
CASSLTGTYYGYTF	TGTGCCAGCAGCTTAACAGGGACGTACTATGGCTACACCTTC	TRBV3-1/TRBV3-2	TRBJ1-2	once	.
CASKSGGHDYGYTF	TGTGCCAGCAAGTCCGGGGGTCACGACTATGGCTACACCTTC	TRBV2	TRBJ1-2	.	.
CASSQETGLNEQFF	TGCGCCAGCAGCCAAGAGACGGGGTTAAATGAGCAGTTCTTC	TRBV4-3	TRBJ2-1	.	.
CASIRSGLVSDTQYF	TGTGCCAGCATCCGCTCGGGACTAGTATCGGATACGCAGTATTTT	TRBV27	TRBJ2-3	.	TRBD2
CASSLGGNEKLFF	TGTGCCAGCAGCCTGGGGGGTAATGAAAAACTGTTTTTT	TRBV3-1/TRBV3-2	TRBJ1-4	.	.